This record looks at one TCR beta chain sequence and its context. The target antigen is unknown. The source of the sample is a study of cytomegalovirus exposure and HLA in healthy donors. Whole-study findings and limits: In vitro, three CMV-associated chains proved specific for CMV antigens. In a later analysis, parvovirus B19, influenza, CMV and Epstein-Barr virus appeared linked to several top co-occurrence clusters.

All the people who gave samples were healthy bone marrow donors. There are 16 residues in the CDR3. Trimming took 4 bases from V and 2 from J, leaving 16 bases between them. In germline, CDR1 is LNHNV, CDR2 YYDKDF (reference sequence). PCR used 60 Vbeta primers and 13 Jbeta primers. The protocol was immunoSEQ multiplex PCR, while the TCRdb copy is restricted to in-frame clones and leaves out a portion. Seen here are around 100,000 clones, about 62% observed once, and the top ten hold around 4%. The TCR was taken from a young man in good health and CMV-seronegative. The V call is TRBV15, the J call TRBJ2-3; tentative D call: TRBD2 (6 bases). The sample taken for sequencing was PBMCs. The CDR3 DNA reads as TGTGCCACCAGCATATGGGGGGTTTCAAACACAGATACGCAGTATTTT. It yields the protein CATSIWGVSNTDTQYF.